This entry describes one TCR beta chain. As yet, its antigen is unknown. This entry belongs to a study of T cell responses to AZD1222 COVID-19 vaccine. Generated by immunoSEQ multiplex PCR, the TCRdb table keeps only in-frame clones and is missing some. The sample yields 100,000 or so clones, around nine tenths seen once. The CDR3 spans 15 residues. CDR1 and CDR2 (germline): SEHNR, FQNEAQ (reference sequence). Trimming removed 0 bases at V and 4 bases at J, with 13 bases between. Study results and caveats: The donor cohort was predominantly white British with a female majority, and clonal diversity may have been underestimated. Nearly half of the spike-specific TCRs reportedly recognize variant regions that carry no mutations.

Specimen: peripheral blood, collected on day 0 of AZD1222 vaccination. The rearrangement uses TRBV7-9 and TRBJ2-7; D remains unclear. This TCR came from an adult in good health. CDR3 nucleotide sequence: TGTGCCAGCAGCTTAGCGACAATGTCCCGATACGAGCAGTACTTC. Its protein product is CASSLATMSRYEQYF.